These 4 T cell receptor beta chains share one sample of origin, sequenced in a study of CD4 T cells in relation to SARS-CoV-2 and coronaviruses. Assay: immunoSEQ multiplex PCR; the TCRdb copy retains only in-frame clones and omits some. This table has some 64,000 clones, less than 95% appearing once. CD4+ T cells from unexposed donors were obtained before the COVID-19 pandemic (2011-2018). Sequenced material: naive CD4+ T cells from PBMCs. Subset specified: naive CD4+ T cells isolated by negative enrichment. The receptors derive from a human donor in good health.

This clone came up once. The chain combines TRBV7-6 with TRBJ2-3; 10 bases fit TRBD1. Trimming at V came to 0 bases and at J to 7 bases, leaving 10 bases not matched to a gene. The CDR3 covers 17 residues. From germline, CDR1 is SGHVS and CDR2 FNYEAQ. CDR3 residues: CASSLARSGTGEHTQYF. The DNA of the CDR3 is TGTGCCAGCAGCTTAGCGCGTTCGGGGACAGGGGAACATACGCAGTATTTT.

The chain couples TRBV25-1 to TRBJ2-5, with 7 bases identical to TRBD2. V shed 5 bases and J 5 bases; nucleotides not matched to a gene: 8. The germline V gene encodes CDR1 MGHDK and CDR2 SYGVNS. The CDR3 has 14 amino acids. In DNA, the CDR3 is TGTGCCAGCAGTTTTGCGGGAGCTAGGGAGACCCAGTACTTC. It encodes CASSFAGARETQYF.

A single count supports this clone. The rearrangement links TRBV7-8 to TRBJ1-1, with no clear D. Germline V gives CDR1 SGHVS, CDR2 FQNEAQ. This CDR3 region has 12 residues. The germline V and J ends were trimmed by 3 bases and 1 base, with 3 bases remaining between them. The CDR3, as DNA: TGTGCCAGCAGCTTTAGGAACACTGAAGCTTTCTTT. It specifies CASSFRNTEAFF.

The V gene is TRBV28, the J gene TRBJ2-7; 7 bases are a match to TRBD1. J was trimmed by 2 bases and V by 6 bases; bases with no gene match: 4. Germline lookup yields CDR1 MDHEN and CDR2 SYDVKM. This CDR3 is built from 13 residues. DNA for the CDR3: TGTGCCAGCAGACTGGGGACAGCCTACGAGCAGTACTTC. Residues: CASRLGTAYEQYF.